This TCR beta chain derives from a study of human T cells and chemical hapten exposure. J gave up 1 base and V 2 bases, and 7 bases lay outside the gene matches. The CDR3 consists of 16 residues. The germline V gene has CDR1 SGHTA and CDR2 FQGNSA. Broader study findings: Controls formed significantly fewer large CDR3 similarity clusters than expanded TCRs did.

Points on this clonotype: As yet, its antigen is unknown.

The time point here: patch test 3, about 24 weeks after DPC sensitization. The treatment: therapeutic diphenylcyclopropenone sensitization with weekly scalp DPC. Unique molecular identifiers were linked by the library to individual cDNA molecules. MiXCR, applied by TCRdb to the RACE reads, yields one record per CDR3 protein. The data show about 170,000 distinct CDR3 sequences, roughly 25% seen once. The chain is built from TRBV7-2 and TRBJ2-5; 7 bases agree with TRBD1. The material was whole blood, obtained in connection with sensitization to the hapten diphenylcyclopropenone (DPC). This clonotype originated in a young woman with alopecia areata. Some clones in this sample may be carry-over from other donors' samples. CDR3 in amino acids: CASSLRFDRVQETQYF. The DNA for the CDR3 is TGTGCCAGCAGCTTAAGGTTCGACAGGGTCCAAGAGACCCAGTACTTC.